These 18 T cell receptor beta chains were all obtained from the same sample, sequenced in a study of regulatory T cells in long-lasting Graves disease. The time point was: newly diagnosed GD, antithyroid drugs for less than 3 months. The authors made the TCR library using RNA they extracted from PBMCs. Sequencing libraries for TCR beta were prepared with iRepertoire HTBI primers and Arm-PCR of CDR3 regions. MiXCR, applied by TCRdb to the multiplex PCR reads, yields one record per CDR3 protein. The table includes 360,000 or so distinct CDR3 sequences, around 11% detected once. In addition, the sample was reused for a study of T cells in Graves' hyperthyroidism and ophthalmopathy.

Source: peripheral blood mononuclear cells (PBMCs), taken at new diagnosis, from a patient treated with antithyroid drugs. Receptors originate from a woman under 30 with Graves disease.

This clonotype was seen repeatedly, ten times or more. DNA for the CDR3: TGTGCCAGCAGCTTAAGGCCAGCGAGCTCCTACGAGCAGTACTTC. It translates to CASSLRPASSYEQYF. The chain has TRBV7-2 and TRBJ2-7; no reliable D call. The CDR3 is 15 residues long. Trimming took 2 bases from V and 0 from J, leaving 11 bases between them. CDR1 and CDR2 from the germline V gene are SGHTA and FQGNSA.

On this clonotype: A much larger clone lies a single base off, so this may be a read error. Because it lacks the conserved phenylalanine or tryptophan at the end, this CDR3 is likely a read error. The chain employs TRBV4-3 and TRBJ1-1; tentative D call: TRBD1 (5 bases). CDR3 length: 14 residues. Germline loops: CDR1 LGHNA, CDR2 YSLEER. The V end was cut by 1 base, the J end by 1 base, with 7 bases between. CDR3 amino acids: CASSQGGQNTEAFL. The CDR3 coding sequence is TGCGCCAGCAGCCAAGGTGGACAGAACACTGAAGCTTTCTTA.

V usage is TRBV10-3 and J usage is TRBJ2-1; the match to TRBD1 covers 8 bases. The CDR3 extends over 16 amino acids. The germline V gene has CDR1 ENHRY and CDR2 SYGVKD. V gave up 3 bases and J gave up 4 bases; unmatched junction bases: 8. CDR3 loop: CAISDAGGVGYNEQFF. DNA for the CDR3: TGTGCCATCAGTGACGCAGGGGGCGTCGGGTACAATGAGCAGTTCTTC.

This clonotype was seen at least ten times. This rearrangement joins TRBV2 to TRBJ2-1; D is perhaps TRBD2 (6 bases). CDR3 length equals 18 residues. Trimming shortened V by 6 bases and J by 4 bases, and 25 bases separated the two germline ends. The V gene's germline CDR1 is SNHLY and CDR2 FYNNEI. CDR3 in DNA: TGTGCCAGCAGCCCCACGCTTTTATGGGACTCACCTTACAATGAGCAGTTCTTC. Amino acids: CASSPTLLWDSPYNEQFF.

This clonotype was observed a handful of times. The chain combines TRBV6-2 or TRBV6-3 with TRBJ2-6; D unclear. With 0 bases removed from V and 0 bases from J, the gap between germline ends came to 12 bases. This CDR3 is 18 amino acids long. CDR1 MNHEY and CDR2 SVGEGT come from the germline V gene. The CDR3 loop is CASSYSFGSTSGANVLTF. CDR3 coding DNA: TGTGCCAGCAGTTACTCTTTTGGCAGTACCTCTGGGGCCAACGTCCTGACTTTC.

This clonotype has at least ten counts. V usage is TRBV5-4 and J usage is TRBJ2-5; D is uncertain. Germline loops: CDR1 SGHNT, CDR2 YYREEE (reference sequence). The CDR3 contains 18 residues. Trimming removed 0 bases from V and 5 bases from J, with 23 bases in between. CDR3: CASSLGPGPAVVGETQYF. The DNA of the CDR3 is TGTGCCAGCAGCTTGGGTCCGGGCCCGGCGGTGGTTGGTGAGACCCAGTACTTC.

This clonotype was recorded at least ten times. The chain is built from TRBV15 and TRBJ1-2; D is possibly TRBD1 (6 bases). The CDR3 spans 15 residues. Deletions cut 6 bases from V and 6 bases from J, with 20 bases between. Germline V gene lookup returns CDR1 LNHNV and CDR2 YYDKDF (reference sequence). In DNA, the CDR3 is TGTGCCACCAGGGACCCGGGGGGCAGAGAGGATGGCTACACCTTC. Translating it yields CATRDPGGREDGYTF. Combining the CDR3 with reference TRBV15 and TRBJ1-2 gives the whole variable domain DAMVIQNPRYQVTQFGKPVTLSCSQTLNHNVMYWYQQKSSQAPKLLFHYYDKDFNNEADTPDNFQSRRPNTSFCFLDIRSPGLGDTAMYLCATRDPGGREDGYTFGSGTRLTVV.

The chain combines TRBV10-3 with TRBJ1-1; 7 bases match TRBD1. The CDR3 loop spans 16 amino acids. The germline CDR1 and CDR2 sequences are ENHRY and SYGVKD. The V segment lost 4 bases and the J segment 2 bases; nucleotides outside the gene matches: 10. The CDR3 DNA reads as TGTGCCATCAGTGTGAAGCCTGGGACAGACAACACTGAAGCTTTCTTT. Its protein is CAISVKPGTDNTEAFF.

This clonotype was counted many times. V is TRBV20-1 and J is TRBJ2-5, with a tentative D call TRBD2 (6 bases). Germline V gene sequence: CDR1 DFQATT, CDR2 SNEGSKA (reference sequence). CDR3 length equals 13 residues. V was cut by 5 bases and J by 2 bases, with 12 bases left in between. CDR3 bases: TGCAGTGCTCACGCGGGGCCGCAAGAGACCCAGTACTTC. It yields the protein CSAHAGPQETQYF.

This clonotype was recorded many times. V and J are TRBV2 and TRBJ2-6, with TRBD2 as a possible D gene (5 bases). V lost 6 bases and J lost 4, with 13 bases in between. Per germline, CDR1 SNHLY and CDR2 FYNNEI. The CDR3 extends over 15 amino acids. As DNA, the CDR3 is TGTGCCAGCAGCGACGGGGTCCTCGGGGCCAACGTCCTGACTTTC. Its protein product is CASSDGVLGANVLTF. The full variable domain, with the rest looked up from reference TRBV2 and TRBJ2-6, is EPEVTQTPSHQVTQMGQEVILRCVPISNHLYFYWYRQILGQKVEFLVSFYNNEISEKSEIFDDQFSVERPDGSNFTLKIRSTKLEDSAMYFCASSDGVLGANVLTFGAGSRLTVL.

The chain uses TRBV20-1 and TRBJ1-3; possible D gene TRBD1, 5 bases. Germline values: CDR1 DFQATT, CDR2 SNEGSKA (reference sequence). The length of the CDR3 is 15 residues. Trimming took off 0 bases at V and 0 bases at J, with 9 bases between the two ends. The CDR3 protein is CSARESRVSGNTIYF. The CDR3 DNA follows: TGCAGTGCTAGAGAGTCCAGGGTCTCTGGAAACACCATATATTTT.

This clonotype was found many times. V is TRBV6-1 and J is TRBJ2-7; D is undetermined. The germline V gene encodes CDR1 MNHNS and CDR2 SASEGT. The CDR3 spans 17 residues. V dropped 2 bases and J dropped 5 bases, with 22 bases sitting between them. The CDR3 coding sequence is TGTGCCAGCAGTGAAAGTGGTGGGTTTACTTTCCGGGACGAGCAGTACTTC. It specifies CASSESGGFTFRDEQYF.

This clonotype has a count of ten or more. V gene TRBV7-2 combines with J gene TRBJ2-5, with a weak D call TRBD1 (5 bases). The CDR3 contains 14 residues. V shed 3 bases and J shed 2 bases, with 10 bases lying between them. Germline lookup yields CDR1 SGHTA and CDR2 FQGNSA. The CDR3 reads CASSLSRAQETQYF. The CDR3 nucleotides read TGTGCCAGCAGCTTGAGCAGGGCACAAGAGACCCAGTACTTC.

This clonotype was seen repeatedly, ten times or more. The chain carries TRBV20-1 and TRBJ1-6; D unclear. Trimming removed 5 bases from V and 7 bases from J, with 9 bases in between. The CDR3 runs to 12 residues. The germline gives CDR1 DFQATT, CDR2 SNEGSKA (reference sequence). The CDR3 nucleotides read TGCAGTGCTTCCCCTCTCAATTCACCCCTCCACTTT. Amino acids: CSASPLNSPLHF.

This clonotype came up a few times. Since a far larger clone is one base different, this is likely a read error. The rearrangement links TRBV12-3 or TRBV12-4 to TRBJ2-4; D gene ambiguous. This CDR3 is 14 amino acids long. CDR3 sequence: CASSLYGRNYGCTF. The CDR3 coding sequence is TGTGCCAGCAGTTTATATGGCAGAAACTATGGCTGCACCTTC.

This clonotype has only a few counts. J is TRBJ1-2 and V is TRBV18; perhaps TRBD1 as D (6 bases). Germline CDR1 reads KGHSH; CDR2 reads LQKENI. This CDR3 spans 14 amino acids. Trimming left V 3 bases short and J 5 bases short, with 13 bases between. The CDR3 region has the DNA TGTGCCAGCTCACCCCAGGGGATCGGGTATGGCTACACCTTC. Protein sequence: CASSPQGIGYGYTF.

This clonotype was seen at least ten times. V and J are TRBV6-2 or TRBV6-3 and TRBJ2-7; TRBD2 is a possible D gene (5 bases). This CDR3 comprises 15 residues. The germline CDR1 and CDR2 sequences are MNHEY and SVGEGT. V was cut by 6 bases and J by 4 bases, with 19 bases left in between. The CDR3 DNA sequence: TGTGCCAGCAGGTCCTCACGGGGTGGGCATTACGAGCAGTACGTC. As protein: CASRSSRGGHYEQYV.

This clonotype has at least ten counts. The chain has TRBV27 and TRBJ1-1; D is uncertain. Per the germline V gene, CDR1 is MNHEY and CDR2 is SMNVEV (reference sequence). This CDR3 comprises 15 residues. Trimming removed 1 base from V and 7 bases from J, with 16 bases in between. CDR3 residues: CASSLFVETRGEAFF. CDR3 DNA sequence: TGTGCCAGCAGTTTATTTGTTGAGACGCGTGGTGAAGCTTTCTTT.